This paragraph covers one T cell receptor beta chain sequence. The sample belongs to a study of chemoradiotherapy in HPV16-positive cancers. The CDR3 extends over 16 amino acids. The V end was cut by 5 bases, the J end by 2 bases, with 15 bases between. Germline CDR1 and CDR2: SGHTA and FQGNSA. Repertoires were generated with immunoSEQ multiplex PCR, while TCRdb's copy carries only in-frame clones and drops some. Of approximately 12,000 clones listed, around two thirds are singletons. This clonotype originated in a human donor with HPV-associated anogenital cancer. Sample collection was performed from a patient who underwent chemoradiotherapy. The chain couples TRBV7-2 to TRBJ2-2, with D perhaps being TRBD1 or TRBD2 (5 bases each). CDR3 sequence: CASSGDRARNTGELFF. The CDR3 DNA sequence: TGTGCCAGCAGCGGGGACCGAGCCAGAAACACCGGGGAGCTGTTTTTT.